This entry lists 30 T cell receptor beta chains sequenced from one sample in a study of OX40 agonist ivuxolimab in advanced cancers. Here immunoSEQ multiplex PCR was the method, and the copy in TCRdb shows in-frame clones only, minus some. The data show fewer than 140,000 clones, approximately 90% seen once. The sequenced sample was CD4+ or CD8+ T cells sorted from blood, obtained in a trial of the OX40 agonist ivuxolimab. The receptors stem from an adult with an advanced solid tumor such as melanoma, head and neck, liver or kidney cancer.

J is TRBJ2-7 and V is TRBV10-1; no definite D call. The CDR3 covers 14 residues. Germline V gene sequence: CDR1 WNHNN, CDR2 SYGVQD (reference sequence). V was trimmed by 0 bases and J by 2 bases, leaving 8 bases between them. CDR3 residues: CASSESSGPYEQYF. The CDR3 DNA follows: TGCGCCAGCAGTGAGTCTTCAGGCCCCTACGAGCAGTACTTC.

The gene calls are TRBV2 and TRBJ2-1; D not certain. V lost 6 bases to trimming and J lost 6 bases, with 15 bases between them. Per the germline V gene, CDR1 is SNHLY and CDR2 is FYNNEI. The CDR3 is 14 amino acids. The CDR3 coding sequence is TGTGCCAGCAGGCCGGGCCATCTGGTCAATGAGCAGTTCTTC. The encoded protein is CASRPGHLVNEQFF.

This clone was counted between two and nine times. The chain recombines TRBV2 with TRBJ2-1; TRBD1 matches at 10 bases. Germline V CDR1 and CDR2: SNHLY, FYNNEI. The V and J ends lost 6 bases and 4 bases, in that order; junction bases with no gene match: 6. This CDR3 has 15 amino acids. CDR3 bases: TGTGCCAGCAGCCAGGACAGGGGGGCTTACAATGAGCAGTTCTTC. Translated, it gives CASSQDRGAYNEQFF.

The J gene is TRBJ2-3, the V gene TRBV7-3; 10 bases align to TRBD2. This CDR3 comprises 16 residues. Germline CDR1 SGHTA, CDR2 FQGTGA. V lost 2 bases, J lost 4 bases, and 6 bases stayed unmatched. The chain's CDR3 is CASSLLSGGASDTQYF. CDR3 nucleotide sequence: TGTGCCAGCAGCTTACTGAGCGGGGGGGCCTCAGATACGCAGTATTTT.

V usage is TRBV18 and J usage is TRBJ2-7; 13 bases fit TRBD2. V lost 3 bases to trimming and J lost 3 bases; unmatched junction nucleotides: 5. The germline V gene encodes CDR1 KGHSH and CDR2 LQKENI. The CDR3 is made up of 16 amino acids. The CDR3 sequence is CASSPTSGGERYEQYF. Here the CDR3 DNA reads TGTGCCAGCTCACCCACTAGCGGGGGGGAACGCTACGAGCAGTACTTC.

V gene TRBV4-2 combines with J gene TRBJ1-3; TRBD1 matches 11 bases. The CDR3 has 16 amino acids. CDR1 and CDR2 from the germline V gene are LGHNA and YNFKEQ. V shed 2 bases, J shed 3 bases, and the junction held 3 bases outside the gene matches. CDR3 sequence: CASSQRTGGNGNTIYF. The CDR3 coding sequence is TGTGCCAGCAGCCAACGGACAGGGGGCAATGGAAACACCATATATTTT.

This chain joins TRBV19 and TRBJ2-5; D not certain. V lost 1 base, J lost 4 bases, and 10 bases lay in between. This CDR3 region has 14 residues. The germline gives CDR1 LNHDA, CDR2 SQIVND (reference sequence). The CDR3 is CASSIGSFGETQYF. The CDR3 DNA is TGTGCCAGTAGTATAGGTAGTTTCGGAGAGACCCAGTACTTC.

The rearrangement joins TRBV19 to TRBJ2-5; D remains ambiguous. The germline CDR1 and CDR2 sequences are LNHDA and SQIVND (reference sequence). V was clipped by 3 bases and J by 4 bases, with 9 bases between them. The CDR3 totals 13 residues. In DNA, the CDR3 is TGTGCCAGTAGTATCGCGGCGGTAGAGACCCAGTACTTC. Translated: CASSIAAVETQYF.

This clone was detected a few times. This rearrangement joins TRBV18 to TRBJ2-2; TRBD1 is a possible D gene (6 bases). V was cut by 4 bases and J by 4 bases, with 25 bases left in between. The length of the CDR3 is 19 residues. Germline-derived CDR1 and CDR2 are KGHSH and LQKENI. The CDR3 is CASSLYVQTPGHSTGELFF. CDR3 nucleotide sequence: TGTGCCAGCTCACTATATGTACAAACTCCGGGACACTCCACCGGGGAGCTGTTTTTT. Drawing the rest from reference TRBV18 and TRBJ2-2, the complete variable domain is NAGVMQNPRHLVRRRGQEARLRCSPMKGHSHVYWYRQLPEEGLKFMVYLQKENIIDESGMPKERFSAEFPKEGPSILRIQQVVRGDSAAYFCASSLYVQTPGHSTGELFFGEGSRLTVL.

This sequence joins TRBV6-1 and TRBJ2-2; 7 nucleotides match TRBD1. The CDR3 runs 15 residues. The V gene end was trimmed by 6 bases and the J gene end by 0 bases; junction bases not matched to a gene: 4. The germline V gene has CDR1 MNHNS and CDR2 SASEGT. CDR3 sequence (DNA): TGTGCCAGCAGGGGGACAGAATCGAACACCGGGGAGCTGTTTTTT. Protein: CASRGTESNTGELFF.

The V call is TRBV11-2, the J call TRBJ1-1; 8 positions agree with TRBD1. V dropped 5 bases and J dropped 3; count of bases not matched to a gene: 2. This CDR3 comprises 13 residues. Germline CDR1 SGHAT, CDR2 FQNNGV. CDR3 residues: CASSLDRDTEAFF. CDR3 sequence (DNA): TGTGCCAGCAGCCTGGACAGGGACACTGAAGCTTTCTTT.

This clone was seen a few times. The chain is built from TRBV7-9 and TRBJ2-5; D unclear. Trimming pared 2 bases from V and 9 bases from J, leaving 7 bases between. CDR1 is SEHNR and CDR2 is FQNEAQ in the germline V gene (reference sequence). This CDR3 has 11 residues. The CDR3 spells CASSLSTAQYF. DNA for the CDR3: TGTGCCAGCAGCTTAAGCACGGCCCAGTACTTC.

V gene TRBV7-2 combines with J gene TRBJ2-3; no clear D. Germline-derived CDR1 and CDR2 are SGHTA and FQGNSA. This CDR3 is built from 14 residues. Trimming took 0 bases from V and 6 from J, leaving 10 bases between them. As DNA, the CDR3 is TGTGCCAGCAGCTTAGCTCTTAGGGCTGATACGCAGTATTTT. Translated, it gives CASSLALRADTQYF.

This chain connects TRBV5-5 to TRBJ1-1, with a possible D match to TRBD1 (5 bases). The V end was cut by 4 bases, the J end by 1 base, with 11 bases between. This CDR3 is 14 amino acids long. Germline loops: CDR1 SGHKS, CDR2 YYEKEE (reference sequence). This CDR3 is CASSRPQGNTEAFF. CDR3 sequence (DNA): TGTGCCAGCAGCCGTCCCCAGGGGAACACTGAAGCTTTCTTT.

This chain links TRBV7-3 with TRBJ1-6, with D possibly being TRBD1 (6 bases). The CDR3 has 16 residues. The V gene lost 1 base and the J gene lost 5 bases, with 12 bases spanning the gap. Germline CDR1 and CDR2: SGHTA and FQGTGA. CDR3 DNA: TGTGCCAGCAGCTTAATGTCTAGGGGGAATAATTCACCCCTCCACTTT. Translated: CASSLMSRGNNSPLHF.

The CDR3 nucleotides read TGTGCCAGCTCACCACGGTCGGGTAGCGGGGGGGCCAATGAGCAGTTCTTC. It translates to CASSPRSGSGGANEQFF. The V gene is TRBV18, the J gene TRBJ2-1, with 11 bases lining up with TRBD2. Per germline, CDR1 KGHSH and CDR2 LQKENI. The CDR3 is made up of 17 amino acids. J gave up 6 bases and V 1 base, and 8 bases lay outside the gene matches. Full variable domain (missing parts from reference TRBV18 and TRBJ2-1): NAGVMQNPRHLVRRRGQEARLRCSPMKGHSHVYWYRQLPEEGLKFMVYLQKENIIDESGMPKERFSAEFPKEGPSILRIQQVVRGDSAAYFCASSPRSGSGGANEQFFGPGTRLTVL.

The rearrangement links TRBV19 to TRBJ2-7; D uncertain. The CDR3 totals 16 residues. CDR1 is LNHDA and CDR2 is SQIVND in the germline V gene (reference sequence). V was cut by 8 bases and J by 3 bases, with 23 bases left in between. CDR3 sequence (DNA): TGTGCCAGTCAACCGAGAGGCCCCACCCGGATCTACGAGCAGTACTTC. It specifies CASQPRGPTRIYEQYF.

The V gene is TRBV28, the J gene TRBJ2-7, with a possible D match to TRBD2 (6 bases). This CDR3 is 13 amino acids long. V was pared by 8 bases and J by 5 bases, with 16 bases between. The germline V gene has CDR1 MDHEN and CDR2 SYDVKM. The CDR3 nucleotides read TGTGCCAGCGGGGCGGGACTGGCCGACGAGCAGTACTTC. This sequence encodes CASGAGLADEQYF.

This rearrangement joins TRBV7-6 to TRBJ2-7; D gene unclear. Germline CDR1 is SGHVS and CDR2 is FNYEAQ. V was cut by 2 bases and J by 7 bases, with 12 bases left in between. The CDR3 covers 13 residues. The CDR3 region has the DNA TGTGCCAGCAGCTTAAGCCGGCAGAGAGAGCAGTACTTC. The encoded protein is CASSLSRQREQYF.

The chain uses TRBV6-5 and TRBJ1-1; possible D gene TRBD1, 5 bases. V lost 8 bases and J 4 bases, leaving 17 bases between the germline ends. Germline assignment: CDR1 MNHEY and CDR2 SVGAGI. This CDR3 is 14 amino acids long. CDR3 bases: TGTGCCAGCTCGGCGAGGGTGGGGGTCACTGAAGCTTTCTTT. Amino acid sequence: CASSARVGVTEAFF.

The J gene is TRBJ1-1, the V gene TRBV5-4; no definite D call. This CDR3 region has 15 residues. The germline V and J ends were trimmed by 4 bases and 4 bases, with 17 bases remaining between them. Germline assignment: CDR1 SGHNT and CDR2 YYREEE (reference sequence). CDR3 sequence (DNA): TGTGCCAGCAGCCCCGGCGCGGGCATGGGCACTGAAGCTTTCTTT. Protein sequence: CASSPGAGMGTEAFF.

This clone was observed a few times. This chain joins TRBV28 and TRBJ2-5; 8 nucleotides match TRBD2. The CDR3 consists of 16 residues. CDR1 and CDR2 from the germline V gene are MDHEN and SYDVKM. Trimming took 6 bases from V and 4 from J; bases not matched to a gene: 13. The CDR3 protein is CASSPPGLGLGETQYF. The CDR3 DNA sequence: TGTGCCAGCAGCCCCCCGGGACTAGGGTTGGGAGAGACCCAGTACTTC.

V usage is TRBV9 and J usage is TRBJ2-3; the D gene is possibly TRBD2 (7 bases). Trimming removed 3 bases from V and 5 bases from J, with 13 bases in between. Looked up from germline, CDR1 is SGDLS and CDR2 is YYNGEE. This CDR3 is 14 amino acids long. The CDR3, as DNA: TGTGCCAGCAGCGATGCGGGGGCGAGAGATACGCAGTATTTT. Residues: CASSDAGARDTQYF.

The chain is built from TRBV10-3 and TRBJ2-3, with 8 bases matching TRBD2. The germline gives CDR1 ENHRY, CDR2 SYGVKD. This CDR3 spans 15 amino acids. The V and J ends lost 7 bases and 0 bases, in that order; junction bases with no gene match: 6. The CDR3 bases are TGTGCCATCAAGGCGGGGGGCTCGAGCACAGATACGCAGTATTTT. Residues: CAIKAGGSSTDTQYF.

This clone was recorded only once. The V call is TRBV9, the J call TRBJ2-7; TRBD1 aligns across 7 bases. The V gene's germline CDR1 is SGDLS and CDR2 YYNGEE. V shed 4 bases and J 7 bases; nucleotides not matched to a gene: 14. The CDR3 loop spans 15 amino acids. The CDR3 bases are TGTGCCAGCAGCCCATCCGGGACAGTATTAGTTGAGCAGTACTTC. This gives the protein CASSPSGTVLVEQYF.

This chain uses TRBV7-2 with TRBJ1-5; tentative D call: TRBD1 (6 bases). Germline V gene data show CDR1 as SGHTA and CDR2 as FQGNSA. Trimming took 2 bases from V and 0 from J, leaving 11 bases between them. This CDR3 has 16 residues. CDR3 amino acids: CASSLRGLTSNQPQHF. The CDR3 bases are TGTGCCAGCAGCTTAAGGGGGTTAACTAGCAATCAGCCCCAGCATTTT.

The genes are TRBV6-5 and TRBJ2-3; 7 nucleotides align to TRBD2. Germline-derived CDR1 and CDR2 are MNHEY and SVGAGI. V shed 2 bases and J 2 bases; nucleotides not matched to a gene: 7. This CDR3 region has 16 residues. The CDR3 sequence: CASSYGTTLDTDTQYF. For the CDR3, the DNA is TGTGCCAGCAGTTACGGGACTACCCTTGACACAGATACGCAGTATTTT.

The genes are TRBV19 and TRBJ2-2; no definite D call. Trimming left V 5 bases short and J 1 base short, with 11 bases between. The CDR3 has 15 amino acids. CDR1 is LNHDA and CDR2 is SQIVND in the germline V gene (reference sequence). The CDR3: CASSRLSLNTGELFF. CDR3 sequence (DNA): TGTGCCAGTAGTCGACTTTCATTGAACACCGGGGAGCTGTTTTTT.

The chain couples TRBV11-2 to TRBJ2-2; 9 bases are shared with TRBD1. Germline lookup yields CDR1 SGHAT and CDR2 FQNNGV. This CDR3 contains 17 residues. J was trimmed by 2 bases and V by 5 bases; bases with no gene match: 9. For the CDR3, the DNA is TGTGCCAGCAGCCAGGGGACAGGGAAGAGTAACACCGGGGAGCTGTTTTTT. As protein: CASSQGTGKSNTGELFF.

The chain has TRBV9 and TRBJ2-2; D is unclear. V lost 4 bases to trimming and J lost 8 bases, with 12 bases between them. The CDR3 length is 13 residues. The germline V gene has CDR1 SGDLS and CDR2 YYNGEE. The CDR3 region has the DNA TGTGCCAGCAGCATATCGGACCGGGGGGAGCTGTTTTTT. Protein sequence: CASSISDRGELFF. Full variable domain (rest looked up from reference TRBV9 and TRBJ2-2): DSGVTQTPKHLITATGQRVTLRCSPRSGDLSVYWYQQSLDQGLQFLIQYYNGEERAKGNILERFSAQQFPDLHSELNLSSLELGDSALYFCASSISDRGELFFGEGSRLTVL.